Listed here are 14 T cell receptor beta chains from one sample, sequenced in a study of T cell changes during pregnancy in multiple sclerosis. The method was immunoSEQ multiplex PCR; TCRdb's version includes in-frame clones alone and lacks a portion of them. The sample contains some 94,000 clones, 80% to 95% of which appear only once. The sample here was peripheral blood, taken in the first trimester of pregnancy. The receptors derive from a female donor with multiple sclerosis, enrolled in a pregnancy study.

V usage is TRBV2 and J usage is TRBJ2-1, with 13 bases lining up with TRBD2. The CDR3 length is 15 residues. Germline CDR1 is SNHLY and CDR2 is FYNNEI. Losses at the gene ends were 6 bases for V and 12 bases for J; bases not matched to a gene: 11. Written as DNA, the CDR3 is TGTGCCAGCAGCGAACGACTAGCGGGAGGCTCTCGGCAGTTCTTC. Translated, it gives CASSERLAGGSRQFF.

The gene calls are TRBV27 and TRBJ2-7, with 11 bases aligning to TRBD2. The trim removed 6 bases at V and 9 bases at J, leaving 10 bases unmatched. This CDR3 is 14 amino acids long. The germline gives CDR1 MNHEY, CDR2 SMNVEV (reference sequence). The CDR3 loop is CASRLAGGSHGQYF. CDR3 bases: TGTGCCAGCAGGCTAGCGGGAGGAAGCCATGGGCAGTACTTC.

The chain carries TRBV11-2 and TRBJ2-6, with D perhaps matching TRBD1 (5 bases). V lost 0 bases and J lost 5, with 17 bases in between. Germline V gives CDR1 SGHAT, CDR2 FQNNGV. CDR3 size: 18 residues. CDR3 nucleotides: TGTGCCAGCAGCTTAGATTTGAGACAGAACCGTCGGGCCAACGTCCTGACTTTC. It encodes CASSLDLRQNRRANVLTF.

This clone was counted only a few times. The chain is built from TRBV5-1 and TRBJ1-5; a possible D gene is TRBD1 (5 bases). There are 15 residues in the CDR3. Trimming stripped 0 bases from V and 0 bases from J, with 7 bases between. Germline CDR1 and CDR2: SGHRS and YFSETQ. The CDR3 here is CASSLGQGSNQPQHF. CDR3 in DNA: TGCGCCAGCAGCTTGGGGCAGGGTAGCAATCAGCCCCAGCATTTT.

The chain employs TRBV30 and TRBJ1-3, with D maybe TRBD1 (5 bases). Trimming removed 5 bases from V and 0 bases from J, with 8 bases in between. This CDR3 has 13 amino acids. CDR1 is GTSNPN and CDR2 is SVGIG in the germline V gene (reference sequence). The CDR3 region is CAWEQVSGNTIYF. The CDR3 nucleotides read TGTGCCTGGGAACAGGTCTCTGGAAACACCATATATTTT. Based on the CDR3 plus reference TRBV30 and TRBJ1-3, the full variable domain is SQTIHQWPATLVQPVGSPLSLECTVEGTSNPNLYWYRQAAGRGLQLLFYSVGIGQISSEVPQNLSASRPQDRQFILSSKKLLLSDSGFYLCAWEQVSGNTIYFGEGSWLTVV.

The V call is TRBV18, the J call TRBJ2-3; 8 bases fit TRBD2. The V gene's germline CDR1 is KGHSH and CDR2 LQKENI. This CDR3 region has 15 residues. The junction had 12 bases not matched to a gene; V was cut back by 7 bases and J by 6 bases. CDR3 region: CASLNGTRFPDTQYF. CDR3 DNA sequence: TGTGCCAGCTTAAACGGGACTAGGTTTCCGGATACGCAGTATTTT.

The chain joins TRBV5-4 to TRBJ2-7; 8 bases fit TRBD2. V dropped 4 bases and J dropped 5; count of bases not matched to a gene: 11. The CDR3 is made up of 15 amino acids. The germline V gene has CDR1 SGHNT and CDR2 YYREEE (reference sequence). The CDR3 loop reads CASSPGLAVLDEQYF. The CDR3 coding sequence is TGTGCCAGCAGCCCCGGACTAGCCGTGTTGGACGAGCAGTACTTC.

The rearrangement links TRBV5-4 to TRBJ2-2, with 7 bases fitting TRBD2. V was pared by 4 bases and J by 3 bases, with 9 bases of the junction left unmatched. Germline-derived CDR1 and CDR2 are SGHNT and YYREEE (reference sequence). There are 16 residues in the CDR3. The CDR3 sequence is CASSPTAGRDTGELFF. The CDR3 coding sequence is TGTGCCAGCAGCCCGACCGCAGGGAGGGACACCGGGGAGCTGTTTTTT.

The V and J genes are TRBV10-2 and TRBJ2-7; possible D gene TRBD1, 5 bases. The CDR3 runs to 14 residues. Germline CDR1 WSHSY, CDR2 SAAADI. The V end was cut by 8 bases, the J end by 1 base, with 15 bases between. CDR3 sequence reads: CASLRGDTSYEQYF. The CDR3 DNA reads as TGCGCCAGCCTTAGGGGTGACACGTCCTACGAGCAGTACTTC.

This clone has just one count. The rearrangement links TRBV5-1 to TRBJ2-1, with 8 bases aligning to TRBD2. Germline CDR1 is SGHRS and CDR2 is YFSETQ. This CDR3 comprises 15 residues. Germline trimming cut 3 bases from V and 0 bases from J; bases unmatched to any gene: 2. The CDR3 loop reads CASSWGTSSYNEQFF. Here the CDR3 DNA reads TGCGCCAGCAGCTGGGGGACTAGCTCCTACAATGAGCAGTTCTTC. Full variable domain (missing parts from reference TRBV5-1 and TRBJ2-1): KAGVTQTPRYLIKTRGQQVTLSCSPISGHRSVSWYQQTPGQGLQFLFEYFSETQRNKGNFPGRFSGRQFSNSRSEMNVSTLELGDSALYLCASSWGTSSYNEQFFGPGTRLTVL.

The chain couples TRBV20-1 to TRBJ1-2; TRBD1 agrees at 9 bases. This CDR3 has 10 amino acids. J was trimmed by 13 bases and V by 1 base; bases with no gene match: 1. The germline V gene encodes CDR1 DFQATT and CDR2 SNEGSKA (reference sequence). The DNA of the CDR3 is TGCAGTGCTAGAGCGGACAGGGGCACCTTC. Its protein is CSARADRGTF.

V usage is TRBV7-6 and J usage is TRBJ2-5; 7 bases map to TRBD1. The CDR3 totals 14 residues. The ends lost 5 bases at V and 5 bases at J; junction bases unmatched: 8. Germline lookup yields CDR1 SGHVS and CDR2 FNYEAQ. CDR3 sequence (DNA): TGTGCCAGCAGCCCAACAGGGGTAGGGGAGACCCAGTACTTC. As protein: CASSPTGVGETQYF.

The chain is built from TRBV2 and TRBJ2-1; 7 bases agree with TRBD2. Germline V gene lookup returns CDR1 SNHLY and CDR2 FYNNEI. The CDR3 has 15 residues. V shed 2 bases and J 7 bases; nucleotides not matched to a gene: 8. The CDR3: CASSERARTRNEQFF. The CDR3 region has the DNA TGTGCCAGCAGTGAAAGGGCGAGGACTAGGAATGAGCAGTTCTTC.

In this sample, this clone turned up a few times. The V gene is TRBV29-1, the J gene TRBJ2-3; D gene unclear. The germline V gene has CDR1 SQVTM and CDR2 ANQGSEA. With 7 bases removed from V and 2 bases from J, the gap between germline ends came to 10 bases. This CDR3 comprises 12 residues. CDR3 protein: CSGASLTDTQYF. As DNA, the CDR3 is TGCAGCGGGGCGTCTCTCACAGATACGCAGTATTTT.